Each of the 25 T cell receptor beta chains below was sequenced from the same sample in a study of blood T cell repertoires in COVID-19. The repertoire was sequenced with immunoSEQ multiplex PCR; TCRdb's copy has only in-frame clones and lacks some. Counted here are hundreds of thousands of clones, roughly 85% occurring once; the ten biggest clones make up less than 5.5%. The material sequenced was PBMCs or T cells enriched from blood (not recorded which). All receptors come from a man between 35 and 55 years old who had been exposed to COVID-19.

The chain employs TRBV24-1 and TRBJ1-2; no clear D gene. This CDR3 spans 13 amino acids. V lost 5 bases and J lost 1, with 7 bases in between. The V gene's germline CDR1 is KGHDR and CDR2 SFDVKD. The CDR3 DNA reads as TGTGCCACCAGTGGTCCCCGTAACTATGGCTACACCTTC. Amino acids: CATSGPRNYGYTF.

The chain couples TRBV7-8 to TRBJ1-2, with D unclear. CDR1 and CDR2 (germline): SGHVS, FQNEAQ. The CDR3 loop spans 14 amino acids. Deletions cut 2 bases from V and 7 bases from J, with 14 bases between. CDR3 nucleotide sequence: TGTGCCAGCAGCTTAATTTTCGGGTCCCTTGGCTACACCTTC. The encoded protein is CASSLIFGSLGYTF.

This clone came up a few times. The chain is built from TRBV5-1 and TRBJ2-1, with D possibly being TRBD1 (5 bases). Germline CDR1 and CDR2: SGHRS and YFSETQ. V dropped 4 bases and J dropped 4 bases, with 12 bases sitting between them. There are 14 residues in the CDR3. The CDR3 protein is CASSQDSSYNEQFF. Here the CDR3 DNA reads TGCGCCAGCAGCCAAGACAGCAGTTACAATGAGCAGTTCTTC.

The chain carries TRBV7-2 and TRBJ1-2; D remains ambiguous. Deletions cut 2 bases from V and 8 bases from J, with 6 bases between. CDR1 SGHTA and CDR2 FQGNSA come from the germline V gene. This CDR3 has 11 residues. The CDR3 DNA reads TGTGCCAGCAGCTTAAGAGGGGGCTACACCTTC. This codes for CASSLRGGYTF.

CDR3 DNA: TGTGCCAGCAGTTTATCTGCTTGGAGGGCCAACTATGGCTACACCTTC. Its protein product is CASSLSAWRANYGYTF. The chain is built from TRBV27 and TRBJ1-2; the D is unclear. This CDR3 comprises 16 residues. The germline CDR1 and CDR2 sequences are MNHEY and SMNVEV (reference sequence). V was pared by 0 bases and J by 2 bases, with 13 bases between.

V usage is TRBV7-6 and J usage is TRBJ2-5; TRBD2 matches 8 bases. Germline lookup yields CDR1 SGHVS and CDR2 FNYEAQ. The V and J ends lost 1 base and 1 base, in that order; junction bases with no gene match: 5. This CDR3 comprises 16 residues. The CDR3 loop reads CASSLVLAGSQETQYF. The CDR3 DNA is TGTGCCAGCAGCTTAGTTCTAGCGGGTTCCCAAGAGACCCAGTACTTC. The full variable domain, rest sourced from reference TRBV7-6 and TRBJ2-5, is GAGVSQSPRYKVTKRGQDVALRCDPISGHVSLYWYRQALGQGPEFLTYFNYEAQQDKSGLPNDRFSAERPEGSISTLTIQRTEQRDSAMYRCASSLVLAGSQETQYFGPGTRLLVL.

V usage is TRBV5-4 and J usage is TRBJ1-3; tentatively, D is TRBD1 (5 bases). The CDR3 extends over 13 amino acids. The germline CDR1 and CDR2 sequences are SGHNT and YYREEE (reference sequence). Trimming left V 0 bases short and J 8 bases short, with 9 bases between. This CDR3 is CASSLAGDYTIYF. The CDR3 nucleotides read TGTGCCAGCAGCTTGGCGGGGGATTACACCATATATTTT.

The chain couples TRBV11-3 to TRBJ1-1; D not resolved. V dropped 4 bases and J dropped 4 bases, with 19 bases sitting between them. CDR1 and CDR2 (germline): SGHNT, YENEEA. The CDR3 totals 16 residues. CDR3 bases: TGTGCCAGCAGCTCAAGGACTAGAACTAGGCCCACTGAAGCTTTCTTT. Its protein is CASSSRTRTRPTEAFF.

V gene TRBV7-8 combines with J gene TRBJ1-3; possibly TRBD1 for D (6 bases). Germline loops: CDR1 SGHVS, CDR2 FQNEAQ. The CDR3 is 16 amino acids. V lost 5 bases, J lost 0 bases, and 14 bases lay in between. This CDR3 reads CASSQRTASSGNTIYF. The CDR3, as DNA: TGTGCCAGCAGCCAAAGGACAGCGAGCTCTGGAAACACCATATATTTT.

In this sample, this clone turned up once. V is TRBV7-9 and J is TRBJ2-1; 7 bases align to TRBD1. V dropped 5 bases and J dropped 7; count of bases not matched to a gene: 5. From germline, CDR1 is SEHNR and CDR2 FQNEAQ (reference sequence). The length of the CDR3 is 13 residues. The CDR3 loop is CASSPGTVNEQFF. CDR3 coding DNA: TGTGCCAGCAGCCCCGGGACAGTGAATGAGCAGTTCTTC.

V and J are TRBV29-1 and TRBJ2-1, with TRBD1 identical over 8 bases. Per germline, CDR1 SQVTM and CDR2 ANQGSEA. V lost 1 base, J lost 4 bases, and 6 bases stayed unmatched. The CDR3 extends over 15 amino acids. CDR3 sequence: CSVEGQGRDYNEQFF. The CDR3 DNA follows: TGCAGCGTTGAAGGACAGGGGCGAGATTACAATGAGCAGTTCTTC.

The chain carries TRBV7-9 and TRBJ2-3; TRBD2 aligns across 8 bases. The CDR3 covers 19 residues. V was pared by 2 bases and J by 1 base, with 14 bases of the junction left unmatched. The germline CDR1 and CDR2 sequences are SEHNR and FQNEAQ (reference sequence). CDR3 region: CASSLFGGASGRGTDTQYF. Here the CDR3 DNA reads TGTGCCAGCAGCTTATTCGGGGGGGCCAGCGGGAGAGGCACAGATACGCAGTATTTT.

This clone was picked up one time. This chain joins TRBV12-5 and TRBJ2-1; TRBD2 is a possible D gene (6 bases). V was shortened by 2 bases and J by 9 bases, with 14 bases between the two germline ends. This CDR3 spans 14 amino acids. Germline V gene data show CDR1 as LGHNT and CDR2 as FRNRAP. For the CDR3, the DNA is TGTGCTAGTGGTTTGTCCGGGGGTGGAAGTGAGCAGTTCTTC. Its translation is CASGLSGGGSEQFF.

The genes are TRBV5-1 and TRBJ1-1; maybe TRBD1 (6 bases). The CDR3 spans 14 residues. Trimming cost V 8 bases and J 1 base, with 15 bases left between them. Germline V gene sequence: CDR1 SGHRS, CDR2 YFSETQ. The chain's CDR3 is CASRVGQTNTEAFF. The CDR3 DNA reads TGCGCCAGTAGAGTCGGACAGACGAACACTGAAGCTTTCTTT.

In regard to this clone: The germline gene is not matched at one end of the junction; a read error may be the cause. The rearrangement uses TRBV15 and TRBJ1-1, with TRBD1 as a possible D gene (5 bases). The length of the CDR3 is 12 residues. Germline lookup yields CDR1 LNHNV and CDR2 YYDKDF (reference sequence). CDR3 nucleotide sequence: TGTGCCACCAGCAGAGATCGGGGGAATATCATTTTT. It specifies CATSRDRGNIIF.

This clone appeared once. The V and J genes are TRBV2 and TRBJ1-2, with D possibly TRBD1 on 6 matching bases. CDR1 is SNHLY and CDR2 is FYNNEI in the germline V gene. The CDR3 has 11 amino acids. V was shortened by 8 bases and J by 8 bases, with 12 bases between the two germline ends. This CDR3 is CASVQGRGYTF. DNA for the CDR3: TGTGCCAGCGTACAGGGTCGGGGCTACACCTTC.

The V and J genes are TRBV14 and TRBJ1-1, with D tentatively TRBD1 (6 bases). Germline-derived CDR1 and CDR2 are SGHDN and FVKESK. With 4 bases removed from V and 4 bases from J, the gap between germline ends came to 16 bases. The CDR3 has 15 amino acids. The CDR3 bases are TGTGCCAGCAGCCGGGAACTCGTAGGGGGCACTGAAGCTTTCTTT. It translates to CASSRELVGGTEAFF.

This clone occurred once. The V call is TRBV25-1, the J call TRBJ2-5, with 8 bases aligning to TRBD2. CDR1 is MGHDK, CDR2 SYGVNS, per germline. This CDR3 spans 14 amino acids. With 10 bases clipped from V and 1 base from J, the junction kept 8 bases outside the gene matches. The CDR3 DNA reads as TGTGCCACCGGGGGGGCGGGTAGCCAAGAGACCCAGTACTTC. Protein sequence: CATGGAGSQETQYF.

V usage is TRBV19 and J usage is TRBJ2-1; 8 nucleotides line up with TRBD2. The CDR3 sequence is 14 residues long. Germline values: CDR1 LNHDA, CDR2 SQIVND (reference sequence). Trimming removed 7 bases from V and 9 bases from J; junction bases left unmatched: 11. CDR3 nucleotide sequence: TGTGCCAGTAAGGAGCGGGAGAAAACCGCTGAGCAGTTCTTC. Translation: CASKEREKTAEQFF.

This rearrangement joins TRBV25-1 to TRBJ2-1; D possibly corresponds to TRBD1 (5 bases). Trimming pared 5 bases from V and 4 bases from J, leaving 9 bases between. CDR1 MGHDK and CDR2 SYGVNS come from the germline V gene. CDR3 length equals 13 residues. The CDR3 spells CASSHTGYNEQFF. For the CDR3, the DNA is TGTGCCAGCAGTCATACAGGATACAATGAGCAGTTCTTC.

The gene calls are TRBV21-1 and TRBJ2-7; TRBD2, the table's D call, lacks a check against the DNA. TRBV21-1 is flagged as a pseudogene. This CDR3 spans 16 amino acids. The chain's CDR3 is CASSSGESFLPYEQYF. CDR3 sequence (DNA): TGTGCCAGCAGCTCCGGAGAGAGCTTCCTCCCCTACGAGCAGTACTTC.

This chain uses TRBV3-1 (or the pseudogene TRBV3-2) with TRBJ1-2; no clear D gene. The germline V gene encodes CDR1 LGHDT and CDR2 YNNKEL (reference sequence). Trimming removed 4 bases from V and 0 bases from J, with 15 bases in between. This CDR3 is built from 16 residues. The chain's CDR3 is CASSPNRPGSNYGYTF. The DNA for the CDR3 is TGTGCCAGCAGCCCGAATCGTCCAGGATCTAACTATGGCTACACCTTC.

The chain is built from TRBV4-1 and TRBJ2-7, with 8 bases identical to TRBD1. The CDR3 is made up of 16 amino acids. Germline CDR1 and CDR2: MGHRA and YSYEKL. The V segment lost 1 base and the J segment 2 bases; nucleotides outside the gene matches: 7. Written as DNA, the CDR3 is TGCGCCAGCAGCCAAGCTGCCCGGACAGGGACCTACGAGCAGTACTTC. Encoded protein: CASSQAARTGTYEQYF.

The V and J genes are TRBV30 and TRBJ1-5; D unresolved. Deletions cut 1 base from V and 7 bases from J, with 14 bases between. CDR1 and CDR2 (germline): GTSNPN, SVGIG (reference sequence). The CDR3 is made up of 14 amino acids. CDR3 residues: CAWSGAVGGQPQHF. Written as DNA, the CDR3 is TGTGCCTGGAGTGGTGCCGTAGGCGGCCAGCCCCAGCATTTT.

J is TRBJ1-5 and V is TRBV27, with D uncertain. The CDR3 runs to 14 residues. In germline, CDR1 is MNHEY, CDR2 SMNVEV (reference sequence). V dropped 4 bases and J dropped 7 bases, with 14 bases sitting between them. Here the CDR3 reads CASSSLRGRQPQHF. DNA of the CDR3: TGTGCCAGCAGTTCCCTAAGAGGGAGGCAGCCCCAGCATTTT.